A selection of T cell receptor beta chains follows, all from one sample in a study of blood T cells in healthy people across ages. TCRdb independently ran MiXCR on the 5' RACE reads; one entry per CDR3 protein. Here the sample spans roughly 500,000 distinct CDR3 sequences, approximately 25% being singletons. A further study also used this sample, focusing on T cells of mothers and their children.

Sequenced sample: blood. These receptors came from a boy between 10 and 17 years old in good health. Both conserved end residues are part of each CDR3. D genes are given only for firm matches. Rows give clone size only sometimes, using once, few, many, or a class for an expanded clone.

D	V	J	size	length	CDR3	DNA
TRBD1	TRBV4-3	TRBJ1-2	-	14	CASSRGGADYGYTF	TGCGCCAGCAGCCGAGGGGGCGCGGACTATGGCTACACCTTC
-	TRBV3-1	TRBJ1-4	-	13	CASSQGVGEKLFF	TGTGCCAGCAGCCAGGGGGTAGGAGAAAAACTGTTTTTT
TRBD1	TRBV6-2/TRBV6-3	TRBJ2-7	few	15	CASRPGTGNPHEQYF	TGTGCCAGCAGGCCCGGGACAGGGAATCCCCACGAGCAGTACTTC
-	TRBV9	TRBJ1-2	few	15	CASSVVGGRVDGYTF	TGTGCCAGCAGCGTAGTTGGGGGCCGGGTTGATGGCTACACCTTC
-	TRBV5-6	TRBJ1-6	-	13	CASSLGANSPLHF	TGTGCCAGCAGCTTGGGAGCGAATTCACCCCTCCACTTT
-	TRBV28	TRBJ2-1	-	14	CASSLELSVGEQFF	TGTGCCAGCAGTTTAGAGCTGTCAGTCGGTGAGCAGTTCTTC
TRBD2	TRBV10-3	TRBJ2-1	-	16	CAIRPGLAGEENEQFF	TGTGCCATCAGACCGGGACTAGCGGGGGAGGAAAATGAGCAGTTCTTC
-	TRBV7-6	TRBJ1-6	-	15	CASSSESFGNSPLHF	TGTGCCAGCAGCTCAGAGTCCTTTGGGAATTCACCCCTCCACTTT
-	TRBV6-6	TRBJ1-2	-	12	CASSYELGGYTF	TGTGCCAGCAGTTACGAACTCGGAGGCTACACCTTC
TRBD1	TRBV6-5	TRBJ2-7	-	15	CASSSTGGGTYEQYF	TGTGCCAGCAGCTCGACAGGGGGGGGAACCTACGAGCAGTACTTC
TRBD1	TRBV16	TRBJ2-7	-	14	CASSPDRGQREQYF	TGTGCCAGCAGCCCGGACAGGGGTCAACGCGAGCAGTACTTC
-	TRBV10-3	TRBJ2-7	-	12	CAISGSHYEQYF	TGTGCCATCAGTGGAAGTCACTACGAGCAGTACTTC
-	TRBV4-3	TRBJ1-6	few	16	CASSQGTGSYNSPLHF	TGCGCCAGCAGCCAAGGGACGGGTTCCTATAATTCACCCCTCCACTTT
TRBD2	TRBV12-3/TRBV12-4	TRBJ2-3	-	14	CASSPGLAIDTQYF	TGTGCCAGCAGTCCGGGACTAGCTATAGATACGCAGTATTTT
TRBD2	TRBV6-1	TRBJ2-3	-	18	CASSPRLAGGQWTDTQYF	TGTGCCAGCAGTCCGCGGCTAGCGGGGGGGCAGTGGACAGATACGCAGTATTTT
TRBD2	TRBV5-1	TRBJ2-7	-	14	CASATGGPIDEQYF	TGCGCCAGCGCCACGGGAGGGCCAATCGACGAGCAGTACTTC
TRBD2	TRBV20-1	TRBJ2-7	-	14	CSARDSGLAGEQYF	TGCAGTGCTAGAGATTCGGGACTAGCCGGGGAGCAGTACTTC
TRBD2	TRBV7-3	TRBJ2-1	-	15	CASSFSGGEYNEQFF	TGTGCCAGCAGCTTTAGTGGGGGGGAGTACAATGAGCAGTTCTTC
-	TRBV10-2	TRBJ1-1	-	14	CASTRGFVNTEAFF	TGCGCCAGCACGAGGGGTTTCGTGAACACTGAAGCTTTCTTT
-	TRBV4-1	TRBJ1-2	few	15	CASSQDPEGSYGYTF	TGCGCCAGCAGCCAAGATCCGGAGGGTTCCTATGGCTACACCTTC
-	TRBV10-3	TRBJ2-3	-	15	CAISEAIMGTDTQYF	TGTGCCATCAGTGAGGCCATAATGGGCACAGATACGCAGTATTTT
TRBD1	TRBV28	TRBJ2-5	-	14	CASSIQTGRETQYF	TGTGCCAGCAGTATTCAGACAGGGAGAGAGACCCAGTACTTC
-	TRBV6-1	TRBJ1-4	few	14	CASRTTGLREKLFF	TGTGCCAGCAGGACTACAGGGTTGCGGGAAAAACTGTTTTTT
-	TRBV11-2	TRBJ2-5	-	14	CASSLEGARETQYF	TGTGCCAGCAGCTTAGAGGGGGCGAGGGAGACCCAGTACTTC
TRBD2	TRBV6-2/TRBV6-3	TRBJ2-2	few	13	CASTLADTGELFF	TGTGCCAGCACTCTAGCGGACACCGGGGAGCTGTTTTTT
-	TRBV6-1	TRBJ1-2	-	12	CASRSGTGGYTF	TGTGCCAGCAGGTCCGGGACTGGAGGCTACACCTTC
TRBD2	TRBV20-1	TRBJ2-7	-	12	CSPLGRAYEQYF	TGCAGTCCACTCGGGAGGGCCTACGAGCAGTACTTC
-	TRBV7-9	TRBJ2-5	-	16	CASSLPRGPLQETQYF	TGTGCCAGCAGCCTACCCAGGGGTCCCCTCCAAGAGACCCAGTACTTC
-	TRBV7-2	TRBJ2-3	-	15	CASSLGSRSLATQYF	TGTGCCAGCAGCTTAGGTAGTCGCAGCCTCGCTACGCAGTATTTT
-	TRBV7-2	TRBJ2-7	-	16	CASSFVVGRGSYEQYF	TGTGCCAGCAGCTTCGTGGTGGGTAGGGGTAGCTACGAGCAGTACTTC
-	TRBV9	TRBJ2-5	once	13	CACSVETGRTQYF	TGTGCCTGCAGCGTAGAAACCGGGAGGACCCAGTACTTC
TRBD1	TRBV28	TRBJ2-2	-	15	CASGNQGAPTGELFF	TGTGCCAGCGGCAACCAGGGGGCGCCCACCGGGGAGCTGTTTTTT
TRBD1	TRBV5-1	TRBJ2-3	few	15	CASSPTGGGTDTQYF	TGCGCCAGCAGCCCAACAGGGGGCGGAACAGATACGCAGTATTTT
-	TRBV29-1	TRBJ2-2	-	10	CSAGDMELFF	TGCAGCGCCGGGGACATGGAGCTGTTTTTT
-	TRBV4-3	TRBJ2-2	-	17	CASSQVRGWLNTGELFF	TGCGCCAGCAGCCAAGTGAGGGGCTGGTTAAACACCGGGGAGCTGTTTTTT
-	TRBV28	TRBJ2-1	-	13	CASRVGSYNEQFF	TGTGCCAGCAGGGTCGGCTCCTACAATGAGCAGTTCTTC
TRBD1	TRBV20-1	TRBJ1-6	few	17	CSARDIAGQGYNSPLHF	TGCAGTGCTAGAGATATCGCGGGACAGGGCTATAATTCACCCCTCCACTTT
-	TRBV29-1	TRBJ2-3	-	16	CSVVGVTGTSTDTQYF	TGCAGCGTTGTAGGGGTGACGGGTACTAGCACAGATACGCAGTATTTT
TRBD2	TRBV6-1	TRBJ2-5	-	18	CASSVLFGGSGFWETQYF	TGTGCCAGCAGTGTTTTGTTTGGCGGGAGTGGGTTTTGGGAGACCCAGTACTTC
-	TRBV7-2	TRBJ1-4	few	15	CASRRTGSTNEKLFF	TGTGCCAGCAGAAGAACAGGGTCAACTAATGAAAAACTGTTTTTT
-	TRBV7-3	TRBJ1-5	few	15	CASSLEGGCNQPQHF	TGTGCCAGCAGCCTGGAGGGGGGGTGCAATCAGCCCCAGCATTTT
-	TRBV20-1	TRBJ2-1	few	17	CSASNILAGSSYNEQFF	TGCAGTGCCAGCAATATTCTAGCCGGGAGCTCCTACAATGAGCAGTTCTTC
TRBD1	TRBV5-1	TRBJ2-7	-	14	CASSHRGESYEQYF	TGCGCCAGCAGTCACAGGGGAGAGTCCTACGAGCAGTACTTC
TRBD2	TRBV4-3	TRBJ2-7	few	20	CASSQEGTSYRGVGPYEQYF	TGCGCCAGCAGCCAAGAAGGGACTAGTTATCGTGGGGTTGGACCCTACGAGCAGTACTTC
TRBD2	TRBV6-4	TRBJ2-1	-	17	CASSDGVASGTYNEQFF	TGTGCCAGCAGTGATGGAGTGGCTAGCGGGACCTACAATGAGCAGTTCTTC
-	TRBV4-1	TRBJ1-1	-	15	CASSPPDLSGTEAFF	TGCGCCAGCAGCCCCCCTGACTTGTCGGGCACTGAAGCTTTCTTT
TRBD2	TRBV4-2	TRBJ2-5	-	16	CASSQDTSGRVETQYF	TGTGCCAGCAGCCAAGATACTAGCGGGAGGGTAGAGACCCAGTACTTC
TRBD1	TRBV5-1	TRBJ2-2	-	15	CASSFDRGNTGELFF	TGCGCCAGCAGCTTCGACAGGGGAAACACCGGGGAGCTGTTTTTT
-	TRBV29-1	TRBJ2-5	few	12	CSVGRLKETQYF	TGCAGCGTAGGACGGTTAAAAGAGACCCAGTACTTC
-	TRBV29-1	TRBJ2-2	many	13	CSVEVGGTGELFF	TGCAGCGTTGAAGTTGGGGGCACCGGGGAGCTGTTTTTT
-	TRBV7-2	TRBJ2-6	few	17	CASSLGVVLSGANVLTF	TGTGCCAGCAGCTTAGGGGTTGTTTTGTCTGGGGCCAACGTCCTGACTTTC